The 7 T cell receptor beta chains below all came from one sample that was sequenced in a study of T cell responses to AZD1222 COVID-19 vaccine. The protocol was immunoSEQ multiplex PCR, while the TCRdb copy is restricted to in-frame clones and leaves out a portion. The table lists more than 140,000 clones, around 90% of them singletons, with 2.5% to 3.5% in the top ten. Source: peripheral blood, taken on day 0 of AZD1222 vaccination. Receptors were obtained from an adult in good health.

This clone occurred a few times. The chain has TRBV11-1 and TRBJ1-1; D uncertain. V shed 1 base and J shed 4 bases, with 10 bases lying between them. This CDR3 comprises 14 residues. Germline CDR1 and CDR2: SGHAT and FQDESV (reference sequence). DNA for the CDR3: TGTGCCAGCAGCTTAGTGACCGGAGGCACTGAAGCTTTCTTT. Residues: CASSLVTGGTEAFF.

The CDR3 sequence: CASSVASGREETQYF. CDR3 DNA sequence: TGTGCCAGCAGCGTAGCGTCGGGCAGGGAAGAGACCCAGTACTTC. This chain uses TRBV9 with TRBJ2-5, with D possibly TRBD1 on 5 matching bases. Trimming took 0 bases from V and 3 from J, leaving 12 bases between them. There are 15 residues in the CDR3. The germline CDR1 and CDR2 sequences are SGDLS and YYNGEE.

The chain employs TRBV5-1 and TRBJ2-2, with TRBD2 as a possible D gene (6 bases). The CDR3 length is 14 residues. V was clipped by 0 bases and J by 7 bases, with 10 bases between them. Germline V gene data show CDR1 as SGHRS and CDR2 as YFSETQ. CDR3: CASSLAGGGGELFF. The CDR3 nucleotides read TGCGCCAGCAGCTTGGCCGGGGGAGGCGGGGAGCTGTTTTTT.

The chain couples TRBV27 to TRBJ1-1; 9 bases are shared with TRBD1. CDR3 length equals 14 residues. Germline lookup yields CDR1 MNHEY and CDR2 SMNVEV (reference sequence). Trimming at V came to 5 bases and at J to 7 bases, leaving 8 bases not matched to a gene. CDR3 sequence reads: CASSLDRGLSEAFF. The CDR3 DNA follows: TGTGCCAGCAGTCTCGACAGGGGGTTGAGTGAAGCTTTCTTT.

This chain connects TRBV9 to TRBJ2-3; 7 positions agree with TRBD2. Per the germline V gene, CDR1 is SGDLS and CDR2 is YYNGEE. The V gene end was trimmed by 1 base and the J gene end by 0 bases; junction bases not matched to a gene: 2. The CDR3 is made up of 15 amino acids. The CDR3 protein is CASSVSGASTDTQYF. The CDR3 DNA sequence: TGTGCCAGCAGCGTAAGCGGGGCAAGCACAGATACGCAGTATTTT.

V is TRBV7-9 and J is TRBJ2-7; D not resolved. The CDR3 is 16 residues long. Germline V gene lookup returns CDR1 SEHNR and CDR2 FQNEAQ (reference sequence). Trimming took 4 bases from V and 1 from J, leaving 17 bases between them. The CDR3 sequence is CASSSPQVGVSYEQYF. The CDR3 coding sequence is TGTGCCAGCAGCTCCCCCCAGGTGGGCGTTTCCTACGAGCAGTACTTC. Filled out from reference TRBV7-9 and TRBJ2-7, the complete variable domain reads DTGVSQNPRHKITKRGQNVTFRCDPISEHNRLYWYRQTLGQGPEFLTYFQNEAQLEKSRLLSDRFSAERPKGSFSTLEIQRTEQGDSAMYLCASSSPQVGVSYEQYFGPGTRLTVT.

The V gene is TRBV3-1 (or the pseudogene TRBV3-2), the J gene TRBJ1-5; 11 bases are a match to TRBD1. Germline V lookup: CDR1 LGHDT, CDR2 YNNKEL (reference sequence). The ends lost 2 bases at V and 2 bases at J; junction bases unmatched: 5. This CDR3 is built from 17 residues. CDR3 loop: CASSQHGTGGGNQPQHF. The CDR3 coding sequence is TGTGCCAGCAGCCAACATGGGACAGGGGGTGGCAATCAGCCCCAGCATTTT.